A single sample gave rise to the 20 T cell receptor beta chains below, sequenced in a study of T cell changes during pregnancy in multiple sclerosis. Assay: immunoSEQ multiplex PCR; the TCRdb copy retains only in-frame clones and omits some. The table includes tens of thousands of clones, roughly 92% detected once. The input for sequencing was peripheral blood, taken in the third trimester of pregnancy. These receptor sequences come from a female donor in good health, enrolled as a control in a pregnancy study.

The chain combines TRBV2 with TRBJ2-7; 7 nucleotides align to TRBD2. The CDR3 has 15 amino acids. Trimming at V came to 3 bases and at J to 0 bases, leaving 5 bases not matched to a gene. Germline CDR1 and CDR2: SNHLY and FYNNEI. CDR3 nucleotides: TGTGCCAGCAGTGAGGAGCGGGGAAGCTCCTACGAGCAGTACTTC. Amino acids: CASSEERGSSYEQYF. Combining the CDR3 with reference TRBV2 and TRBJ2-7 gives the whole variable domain EPEVTQTPSHQVTQMGQEVILRCVPISNHLYFYWYRQILGQKVEFLVSFYNNEISEKSEIFDDQFSVERPDGSNFTLKIRSTKLEDSAMYFCASSEERGSSYEQYFGPGTRLTVT.

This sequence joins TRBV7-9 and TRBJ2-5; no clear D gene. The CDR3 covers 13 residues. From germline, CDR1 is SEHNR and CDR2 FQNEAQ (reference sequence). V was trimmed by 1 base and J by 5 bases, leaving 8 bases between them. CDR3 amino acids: CASSLVPVETQYF. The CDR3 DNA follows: TGTGCCAGCAGCTTAGTCCCAGTGGAGACCCAGTACTTC. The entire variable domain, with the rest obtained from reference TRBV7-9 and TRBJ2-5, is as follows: DTGVSQNPRHKITKRGQNVTFRCDPISEHNRLYWYRQTLGQGPEFLTYFQNEAQLEKSRLLSDRFSAERPKGSFSTLEIQRTEQGDSAMYLCASSLVPVETQYFGPGTRLLVL.

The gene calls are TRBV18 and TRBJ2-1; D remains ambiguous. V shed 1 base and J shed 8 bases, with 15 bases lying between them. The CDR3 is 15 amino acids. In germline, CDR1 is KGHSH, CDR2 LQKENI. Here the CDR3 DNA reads TGTGCCAGCTCACCACGGAGCGCAGTCAAGCATGAGCAGTTCTTC. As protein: CASSPRSAVKHEQFF.

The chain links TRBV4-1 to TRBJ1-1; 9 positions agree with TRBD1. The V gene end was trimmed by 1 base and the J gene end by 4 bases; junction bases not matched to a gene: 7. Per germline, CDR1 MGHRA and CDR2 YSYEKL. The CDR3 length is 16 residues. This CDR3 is CASSQGPLDRGTEAFF. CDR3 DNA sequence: TGCGCCAGCAGCCAAGGGCCCTTGGACAGGGGCACTGAAGCTTTCTTT.

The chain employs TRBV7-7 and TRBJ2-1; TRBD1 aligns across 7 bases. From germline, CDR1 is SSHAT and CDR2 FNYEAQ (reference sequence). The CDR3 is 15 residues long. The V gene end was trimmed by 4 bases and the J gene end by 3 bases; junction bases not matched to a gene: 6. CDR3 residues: CASSSGQPYYNEQFF. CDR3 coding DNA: TGTGCCAGCAGCTCGGGACAGCCCTACTACAATGAGCAGTTCTTC.

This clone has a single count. The CDR3 reads CASTISSGSRETQYF. CDR3 coding DNA: TGTGCCAGCACAATATCTAGCGGGAGTCGAGAGACCCAGTACTTC. V usage is TRBV5-4 and J usage is TRBJ2-5; the match to TRBD2 covers 10 bases. This CDR3 has 15 residues. Germline CDR1 SGHNT, CDR2 YYREEE (reference sequence). With 6 bases clipped from V and 4 bases from J, the junction kept 9 bases outside the gene matches.

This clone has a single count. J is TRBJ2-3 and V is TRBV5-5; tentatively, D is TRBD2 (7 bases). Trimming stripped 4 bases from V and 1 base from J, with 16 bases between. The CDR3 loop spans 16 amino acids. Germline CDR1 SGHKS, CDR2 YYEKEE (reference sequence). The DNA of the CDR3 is TGTGCCAGCAGCGGATCGGGGGAGGGGGGCACAGATACGCAGTATTTT. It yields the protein CASSGSGEGGTDTQYF. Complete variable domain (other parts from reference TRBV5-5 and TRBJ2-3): DAGVTQSPTHLIKTRGQQVTLRCSPISGHKSVSWYQQVLGQGPQFIFQYYEKEERGRGNFPDRFSARQFPNYSSELNVNALLLGDSALYLCASSGSGEGGTDTQYFGPGTRLTVL.

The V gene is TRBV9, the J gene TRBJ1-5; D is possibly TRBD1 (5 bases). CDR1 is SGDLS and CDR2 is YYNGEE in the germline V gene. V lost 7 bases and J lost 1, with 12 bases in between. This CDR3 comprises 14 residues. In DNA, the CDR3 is TGTGCCAGCGGGGCAGGGATGAGCAATCAGCCCCAGCATTTT. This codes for CASGAGMSNQPQHF.

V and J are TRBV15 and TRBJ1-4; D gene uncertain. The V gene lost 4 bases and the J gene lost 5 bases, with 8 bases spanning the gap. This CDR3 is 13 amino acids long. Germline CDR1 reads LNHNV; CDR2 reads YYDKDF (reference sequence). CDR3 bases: TGTGCCACCAGCACGCGGGGAAATGAAAAACTGTTTTTT. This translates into CATSTRGNEKLFF.

Here the CDR3 DNA reads TGTGCCAGCAGCCTATCCACAGGGGGAGGAGAGACCCAGTACTTC. Protein product: CASSLSTGGGETQYF. The genes are TRBV11-2 and TRBJ2-5; 8 nucleotides match TRBD1. The CDR3 contains 15 residues. V lost 5 bases to trimming and J lost 4 bases; unmatched junction nucleotides: 9. CDR1 is SGHAT and CDR2 is FQNNGV in the germline V gene.

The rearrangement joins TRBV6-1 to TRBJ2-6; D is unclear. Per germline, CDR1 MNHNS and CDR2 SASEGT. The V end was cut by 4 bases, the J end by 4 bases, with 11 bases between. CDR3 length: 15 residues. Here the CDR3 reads CASSGIRFGANVLTF. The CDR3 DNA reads TGTGCCAGCAGTGGAATTAGATTCGGGGCCAACGTCCTGACTTTC.

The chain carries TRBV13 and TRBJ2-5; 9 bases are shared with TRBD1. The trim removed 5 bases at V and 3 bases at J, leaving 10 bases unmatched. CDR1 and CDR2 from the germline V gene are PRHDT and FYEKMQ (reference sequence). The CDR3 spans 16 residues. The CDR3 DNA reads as TGTGCCAGCAGCCAGTGGTTACAGGGGGCTAAAGAGACCCAGTACTTC. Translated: CASSQWLQGAKETQYF.

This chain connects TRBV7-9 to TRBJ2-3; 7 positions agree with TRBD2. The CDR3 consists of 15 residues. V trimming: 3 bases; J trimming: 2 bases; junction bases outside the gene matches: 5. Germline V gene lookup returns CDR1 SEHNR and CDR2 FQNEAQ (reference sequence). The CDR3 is CASSFEGLITDTQYF. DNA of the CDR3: TGTGCCAGCAGCTTTGAGGGACTAATCACAGATACGCAGTATTTT.

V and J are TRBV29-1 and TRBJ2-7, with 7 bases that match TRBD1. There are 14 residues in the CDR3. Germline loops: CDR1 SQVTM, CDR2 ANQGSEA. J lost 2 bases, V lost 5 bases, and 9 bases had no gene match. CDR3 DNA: TGCAGCGTTCTCCCCAGGGGGTTGACCTACGAGCAGTACTTC. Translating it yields CSVLPRGLTYEQYF.

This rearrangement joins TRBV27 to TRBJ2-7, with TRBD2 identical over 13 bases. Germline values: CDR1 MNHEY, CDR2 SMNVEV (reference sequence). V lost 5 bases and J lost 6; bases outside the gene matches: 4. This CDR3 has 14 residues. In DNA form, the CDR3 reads TGTGCCAGCAGTGGACTAGCGGGAGTTCGCGAGCAGTACTTC. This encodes CASSGLAGVREQYF.

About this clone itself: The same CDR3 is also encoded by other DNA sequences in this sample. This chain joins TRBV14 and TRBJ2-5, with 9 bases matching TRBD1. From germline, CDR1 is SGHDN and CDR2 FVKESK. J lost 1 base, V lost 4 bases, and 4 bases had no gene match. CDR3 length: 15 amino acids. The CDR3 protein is CASSPRDRAQETQYF. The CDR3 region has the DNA TGTGCCAGCAGCCCGAGGGACAGGGCCCAAGAGACCCAGTACTTC.

The chain's CDR3 is CASSSQGATATNEKLFF. The CDR3 nucleotides read TGCGCCAGCAGCAGCCAGGGGGCGACTGCAACTAATGAAAAACTGTTTTTT. This chain uses TRBV5-1 with TRBJ1-4; 8 bases match TRBD1. CDR1 is SGHRS and CDR2 is YFSETQ in the germline V gene. The CDR3 covers 17 residues. The V gene end was trimmed by 4 bases and the J gene end by 0 bases; junction bases not matched to a gene: 8.

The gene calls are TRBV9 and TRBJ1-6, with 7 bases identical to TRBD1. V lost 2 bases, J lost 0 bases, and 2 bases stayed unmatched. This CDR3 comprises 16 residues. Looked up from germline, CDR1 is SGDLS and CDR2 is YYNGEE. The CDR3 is CASSVGDSSYNSPLHF. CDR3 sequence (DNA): TGTGCCAGCAGCGTCGGGGACAGCTCCTATAATTCACCCCTCCACTTT. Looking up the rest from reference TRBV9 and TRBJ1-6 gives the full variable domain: DSGVTQTPKHLITATGQRVTLRCSPRSGDLSVYWYQQSLDQGLQFLIQYYNGEERAKGNILERFSAQQFPDLHSELNLSSLELGDSALYFCASSVGDSSYNSPLHFGNGTRLTVT.

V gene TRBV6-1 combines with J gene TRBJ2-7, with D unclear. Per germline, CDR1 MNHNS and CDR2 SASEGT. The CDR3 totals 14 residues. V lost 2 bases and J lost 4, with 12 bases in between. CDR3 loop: CASSENRVSYEQYF. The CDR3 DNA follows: TGTGCCAGCAGTGAAAACAGAGTGAGTTACGAGCAGTACTTC.

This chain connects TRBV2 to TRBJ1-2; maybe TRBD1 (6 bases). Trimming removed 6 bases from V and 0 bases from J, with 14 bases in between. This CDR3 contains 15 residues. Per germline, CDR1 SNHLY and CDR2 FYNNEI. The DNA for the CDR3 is TGTGCCAGCAGGGACAGACAGAATCCTAACTATGGCTACACCTTC. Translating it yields CASRDRQNPNYGYTF.